This T cell receptor beta chain derives from a study of blood T cells in healthy people across ages. Study results and caveats: Roughly linear declines in TCR beta diversity per million T cells occurred with age. Whereas aged donors had fewer naive CD4+ cells, long-lived donors had more of them and higher diversity.

This clonotype has just a few counts. Antigen unknown. This CDR3 has 15 residues. The V gene lost 8 bases and the J gene lost 2 bases, with 18 bases spanning the gap. CDR1 and CDR2 from the germline V gene are LGHDT and YNNKEL (reference sequence). Alongside a J-beta primer mix, a sample-barcoded 5' primer served in a second PCR lasting about 7 to 11 cycles. A template-switch adaptor containing 12 random nucleotides labeled each cDNA molecule. TCRdb independently ran MiXCR on the 5' RACE reads; one entry per CDR3 protein. This table holds about 1,800,000 distinct CDR3 sequences, roughly 27% found once.

The chain carries TRBV3-1 and TRBJ1-2, with D possibly matching TRBD1 (6 bases). The source is a woman aged 25 to 39 in good health. The sequenced material came from blood. The CDR3 nucleotides read TGTGCCAGCGGATCCCGGGACACCTTGAACTATGGCTACACCTTC. Its translation is CASGSRDTLNYGYTF.